These 5 T cell receptor beta chains came from one sample sequenced in a study of cytomegalovirus exposure and HLA in healthy donors. The PCR was carried out with 60 Vbeta primers and 13 Jbeta primers. The protocol was immunoSEQ multiplex PCR, while the TCRdb copy is restricted to in-frame clones and leaves out a portion. The sample shows roughly 170,000 clones, under 80% of them seen only once. The sequencing sample was made of PBMCs. Source of these receptors: a woman between 45 and 60 years old in good health and CMV-seropositive.

The chain carries TRBV5-1 and TRBJ2-2; D perhaps matches TRBD1 (6 bases). This CDR3 has 15 amino acids. Trimming took off 4 bases at V and 6 bases at J, with 16 bases between the two ends. Germline assignment: CDR1 SGHRS and CDR2 YFSETQ. CDR3 region: CASSLSQGGAGELFF. The CDR3 nucleotides read TGCGCCAGCAGCCTATCACAGGGTGGGGCCGGGGAGCTGTTTTTT.

This sequence joins TRBV6-5 and TRBJ1-1; tentative D call: TRBD1 (5 bases). Trimming left V 6 bases short and J 0 bases short, with 8 bases between. Germline V gene lookup returns CDR1 MNHEY and CDR2 SVGAGI. The CDR3 loop spans 13 amino acids. CDR3 coding DNA: TGTGCCAGCAGGGACACCATGAACACTGAAGCTTTCTTT. Protein: CASRDTMNTEAFF.

The chain is built from TRBV6-1 and TRBJ1-5; 8 bases fit TRBD1. Germline trimming cut 0 bases from V and 0 bases from J; bases unmatched to any gene: 7. This CDR3 has 18 residues. Germline V lookup: CDR1 MNHNS, CDR2 SASEGT. The DNA for the CDR3 is TGTGCCAGCAGTGAAGCTGGACAGGGATATAATAGCAATCAGCCCCAGCATTTT. This encodes CASSEAGQGYNSNQPQHF.

The chain joins TRBV7-6 to TRBJ2-3, with 8 bases that match TRBD2. V shed 2 bases and J 0 bases; nucleotides not matched to a gene: 16. The CDR3 spans 20 residues. The V gene's germline CDR1 is SGHVS and CDR2 FNYEAQ. CDR3 in amino acids: CASSLSPPIAGTSSTDTQYF. For the CDR3, the DNA is TGTGCCAGCAGCTTATCGCCCCCCATAGCGGGGACCTCTAGCACAGATACGCAGTATTTT.

J is TRBJ1-5 and V is TRBV15; no firm D call. From germline, CDR1 is LNHNV and CDR2 YYDKDF (reference sequence). The CDR3 extends over 17 amino acids. Trimming stripped 0 bases from V and 9 bases from J, with 21 bases between. The CDR3 here is CATSRDRGQVIYLPQHF. CDR3 DNA sequence: TGTGCCACCAGCAGAGATCGTGGGCAGGTGATTTATCTGCCCCAGCATTTT.